Only one count was recorded for the clone carrying this T cell receptor beta chain. Its specificity is not known. The data were obtained in a study of radiotherapy plus CTLA-4 blockade in lung cancer. Study-level points and caveats: Radiotherapy was combined with ipilimumab, and tumor-derived TCR clones then expanded in blood. Reports state that early shifts in blood T cell clones, with interferon-beta, best predicted response.

Ipilimumab CTLA-4 blockade and focal radiation were given to patients with chemo-refractory metastatic non-small-cell lung cancer. The assay was immunoSEQ multiplex PCR, and TCRdb's table has in-frame clones only and misses some. The table has 20,000 to 25,000 clones, 70% to 75% seen once. The CDR3 contains 13 residues. Germline CDR1 SEHNR, CDR2 FQNEAQ (reference sequence). The V and J ends lost 2 bases and 8 bases respectively, with 12 bases between them. Sequencing used peripheral blood, obtained from a patient treated with radiotherapy plus ipilimumab. The sequence came from a human donor with non-small cell lung cancer whose response to radiotherapy plus ipilimumab could not be evaluated. The chain links TRBV7-9 to TRBJ1-1; D gene unclear. The CDR3 DNA sequence: TGTGCCAGCAGCTTATCGGCCACGAGGGAAGCTTTCTTT. This encodes CASSLSATREAFF.